This section outlines one T cell receptor beta chain sequence together with its context. The sample originates from a study of control samples from healthy donors and cancer patients. The CDR3 runs to 12 residues. CDR1 LNHNV and CDR2 YYDKDF come from the germline V gene (reference sequence). Trimming stripped 4 bases from V and 6 bases from J, with 10 bases between. Data came from immunoSEQ multiplex PCR; TCRdb stores just in-frame clones and leaves some out. The table has a few hundred thousand clones, around nine tenths seen once; the top ten hold over 5.5%. The gene calls are TRBV15 and TRBJ2-7; the D gene is possibly TRBD1 (6 bases). Sequencing used PBMCs. The TCR originated in a man aged 35 to 55 with head and neck cancer. The CDR3 sequence is CATSIPGAEQYF. The CDR3 nucleotides read TGTGCCACCAGCATCCCAGGGGCCGAGCAGTACTTC.